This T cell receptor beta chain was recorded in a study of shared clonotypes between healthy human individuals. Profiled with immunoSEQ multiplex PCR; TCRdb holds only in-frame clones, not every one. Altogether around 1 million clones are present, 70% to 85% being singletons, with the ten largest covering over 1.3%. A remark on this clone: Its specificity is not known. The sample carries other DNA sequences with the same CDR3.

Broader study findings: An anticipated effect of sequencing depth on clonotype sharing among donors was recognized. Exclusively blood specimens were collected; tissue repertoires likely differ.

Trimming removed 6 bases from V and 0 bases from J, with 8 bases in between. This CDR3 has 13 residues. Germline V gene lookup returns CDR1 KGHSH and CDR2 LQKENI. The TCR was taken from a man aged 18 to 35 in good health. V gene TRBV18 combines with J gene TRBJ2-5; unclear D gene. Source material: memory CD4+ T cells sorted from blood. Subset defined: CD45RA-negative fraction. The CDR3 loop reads CASSHRDQETQYF. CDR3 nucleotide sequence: TGTGCCAGCTCCCACCGGGACCAAGAGACCCAGTACTTC.